These 5 T cell receptor beta chains came from one sample sequenced in a study of T cell responses to AZD1222 COVID-19 vaccine. TCRdb keeps only in-frame clones here, not all; method: immunoSEQ multiplex PCR. The repertoire holds some 150,000 clones, with 80% to 95% as singletons. The sequencing used peripheral blood, collected 28 days after the second AZD1222 dose. These receptors were collected from an adult who received the AZD1222 COVID-19 vaccine.

As concerns this clone: Distinct nucleotide sequences in the sample also encode this CDR3. This chain connects TRBV6-5 to TRBJ2-1; D unresolved. The ends were cut back, 5 bases at V and 3 bases at J, with 2 bases in the middle. Germline CDR1 and CDR2: MNHEY and SVGAGI. CDR3 length equals 11 residues. The CDR3 region has the DNA TGTGCCAGCAGTCGCTACAATGAGCAGTTCTTC. This translates into CASSRYNEQFF.

V gene TRBV19 combines with J gene TRBJ1-2; tentative D call: TRBD1 (6 bases). The CDR3 sequence is 12 residues long. CDR1 and CDR2 (germline): LNHDA, SQIVND (reference sequence). V was trimmed by 9 bases and J by 4 bases, leaving 12 bases between them. CDR3 residues: CASQGGIYGYTF. The CDR3 nucleotides are TGTGCCAGCCAAGGGGGTATCTATGGCTACACCTTC.

This clone was seen once. The rearrangement links TRBV7-6 to TRBJ2-1, with TRBD2 matching over 8 bases. Germline V gene lookup returns CDR1 SGHVS and CDR2 FNYEAQ. The junction had 9 bases not matched to a gene; V was cut back by 4 bases and J by 7 bases. The CDR3 runs 15 residues. CDR3 DNA: TGTGCCAGCAGCTACCGGACTAGCCAGGGAAATGAGCAGTTCTTC. It translates to CASSYRTSQGNEQFF.

This clone was counted once. The chain links TRBV19 to TRBJ2-1; D might be TRBD1 or TRBD2, each matching 5 bases. The V and J ends lost 6 bases and 10 bases respectively, with 19 bases between them. Germline V lookup: CDR1 LNHDA, CDR2 SQIVND (reference sequence). The CDR3 contains 14 residues. CDR3 sequence (DNA): TGTGCCAGTAGGGGGGAGACCCAGACGTGGGAGCAGTTCTTC. It translates to CASRGETQTWEQFF. Full variable domain (remainder filled in from reference TRBV19 and TRBJ2-1): DGGITQSPKYLFRKEGQNVTLSCEQNLNHDAMYWYRQDPGQGLRLIYYSQIVNDFQKGDIAEGYSVSREKKESFPLTVTSAQKNPTAFYLCASRGETQTWEQFFGPGTRLTVL.

The V and J genes are TRBV9 and TRBJ2-2; D is uncertain. The length of the CDR3 is 12 residues. Trimming took 0 bases from V and 3 from J, leaving 0 bases between them. Per the germline V gene, CDR1 is SGDLS and CDR2 is YYNGEE. The CDR3 DNA follows: TGTGCCAGCAGCGTAGACACCGGGGAGCTGTTTTTT. Its translation is CASSVDTGELFF.